The next 17 T cell receptor beta chains were all read from a single sample in a study of shared T cell receptors in the human thymus. Assay used: immunoSEQ multiplex PCR; TCRdb lists only in-frame clones, some missing. The sample carries hundreds of thousands of clones, more than 75% recorded once. These same data were also listed under a study on human thymus T cells.

What was sequenced was thymocytes. These receptors all stem from a boy in the first two years of life with a congenital heart defect.

V gene TRBV7-3 combines with J gene TRBJ1-3; a weak D match, TRBD1 (6 bases). CDR1 and CDR2 from the germline V gene are SGHTA and FQGTGA. The CDR3 is 15 amino acids. Trimming cost V 3 bases and J 4 bases, with 13 bases left between them. CDR3 in amino acids: CASSLGTQNGNTIYF. The CDR3, as DNA: TGTGCCAGCAGCTTGGGGACACAAAACGGAAACACCATATATTTT. Using reference TRBV7-3 and TRBJ1-3 for the parts outside the CDR3, the full variable domain is GAGVSQTPSNKVTEKGKYVELRCDPISGHTALYWYRQSLGQGPEFLIYFQGTGAADDSGLPNDRFFAVRPEGSVSTLKIQRTERGDSAVYLCASSLGTQNGNTIYFGEGSWLTVV.

This chain uses TRBV11-2 with TRBJ2-6; the match to TRBD1 covers 8 bases. This CDR3 comprises 16 residues. The V gene end was trimmed by 5 bases and the J gene end by 1 base; junction bases not matched to a gene: 4. CDR1 and CDR2 from the germline V gene are SGHAT and FQNNGV. The CDR3 region has the DNA TGTGCCAGCAGCGGGCGACAGGGGTCTGGGGCCAACGTCCTGACTTTC. Its translation is CASSGRQGSGANVLTF.

The gene calls are TRBV5-1 and TRBJ2-3; 9 nucleotides match TRBD1. The J segment lost 3 bases and the V segment lost 5 bases, leaving 7 bases of the junction unmatched. The CDR3 sequence is 15 residues long. Germline V lookup: CDR1 SGHRS, CDR2 YFSETQ. This CDR3 reads CASRAGTGSTDTQYF. In nucleotides, the CDR3 is TGCGCCAGCAGGGCCGGGACAGGGAGTACAGATACGCAGTATTTT.

The gene calls are TRBV27 and TRBJ1-1, with 10 positions matching TRBD1. Trimming removed 1 base from V and 2 bases from J; junction bases left unmatched: 10. Germline CDR1 MNHEY, CDR2 SMNVEV (reference sequence). The CDR3 spans 18 residues. CDR3 nucleotide sequence: TGTGCCAGCAGTTTATTGGGACAGGGGATCGGTGCAAACACTGAAGCTTTCTTT. Encoded protein: CASSLLGQGIGANTEAFF.

This clone has a handful of counts. The chain is built from TRBV6-1 and TRBJ2-3, with TRBD1 as a possible D gene (6 bases). V was shortened by 4 bases and J by 5 bases, with 16 bases between the two germline ends. Germline CDR1 is MNHNS and CDR2 is SASEGT. CDR3 length: 15 residues. The CDR3 nucleotides read TGTGCCAGCAGTGTAGAGGGGGTTCTCCGAGATACGCAGTATTTT. Translation: CASSVEGVLRDTQYF.

V is TRBV4-1 and J is TRBJ1-2, with a weak D call TRBD1 (6 bases). Looked up from germline, CDR1 is MGHRA and CDR2 is YSYEKL. Between the trimmed V and J ends, which lost 0 bases and 9 bases, there was a span of 23 bases. This CDR3 contains 17 residues. In DNA, the CDR3 is TGCGCCAGCAGCCAAGATCCCCCGGGGCAGGGGAGTAGGAGCTACACCTTC. This gives the protein CASSQDPPGQGSRSYTF.

The V gene is TRBV7-2, the J gene TRBJ1-5; the D is unclear. CDR1 and CDR2 from the germline V gene are SGHTA and FQGNSA. CDR3 size: 11 residues. V gave up 4 bases and J gave up 9 bases, with 7 bases separating them. The CDR3: CASSSLRPQHF. CDR3 nucleotide sequence: TGTGCCAGCAGCTCCCTAAGGCCCCAGCATTTT. Supplemented by reference TRBV7-2 and TRBJ1-5, the full variable domain reads GAGVSQSPSNKVTEKGKDVELRCDPISGHTALYWYRQSLGQGLEFLIYFQGNSAPDKSGLPSDRFSAERTGGSVSTLTIQRTQQEDSAVYLCASSSLRPQHFGDGTRLSIL.

Comments on this clone: This specimen includes other DNA sequences encoding the same CDR3. The V call is TRBV6-1, the J call TRBJ1-1, with 7 positions matching TRBD1. Germline lookup yields CDR1 MNHNS and CDR2 SASEGT. CDR3 length: 14 amino acids. V dropped 4 bases and J dropped 4; count of bases not matched to a gene: 6. CDR3 in amino acids: CASSGQGPGTEAFF. In nucleotides, the CDR3 is TGTGCCAGCAGTGGACAGGGACCGGGCACTGAAGCTTTCTTT.

This rearrangement joins TRBV9 to TRBJ1-2, with 8 bases aligning to TRBD1. The CDR3 runs 14 residues. The V gene's germline CDR1 is SGDLS and CDR2 YYNGEE. After removal of 4 bases from V and 7 bases from J, the junction contained 9 bases not matched to a gene. The CDR3 DNA reads as TGTGCCAGCAGCCCCGGGACAGGTGAAGGTGGCTACACCTTC. This sequence encodes CASSPGTGEGGYTF.

The rearrangement links TRBV6-1 to TRBJ2-7, with 14 bases fitting TRBD2. The V and J ends lost 2 bases and 5 bases, in that order; junction bases with no gene match: 14. CDR3 length: 19 residues. Germline CDR1 is MNHNS and CDR2 is SASEGT. Here the CDR3 DNA reads TGTGCCAGCAGTGAACGCCTCGGACTAGCGGGAGGTAGGAGCGACGAGCAGTACTTC. Protein: CASSERLGLAGGRSDEQYF.

The V call is TRBV28, the J call TRBJ2-1, with 9 nucleotides matching TRBD1. After removal of 6 bases from V and 7 bases from J, the junction contained 10 bases not matched to a gene. CDR1 MDHEN and CDR2 SYDVKM come from the germline V gene. This CDR3 spans 15 amino acids. The CDR3 region has the DNA TGTGCCAGCAGCTGCCGGGACAGGGTAAAAAATGAGCAGTTCTTC. Encoded protein: CASSCRDRVKNEQFF.

V gene TRBV7-9 combines with J gene TRBJ1-5, with a weak D call TRBD1 (6 bases). The CDR3 covers 15 residues. The V gene lost 5 bases and the J gene lost 2 bases, with 13 bases spanning the gap. Looked up from germline, CDR1 is SEHNR and CDR2 is FQNEAQ (reference sequence). CDR3 sequence: CASSGQYSGNQPQHF. The CDR3 DNA follows: TGTGCCAGCAGCGGACAGTATTCGGGCAATCAGCCCCAGCATTTT.

The CDR3 sequence: CASSIQGPFYEQYF. The CDR3 region has the DNA TGTGCCAGTAGTATCCAGGGGCCCTTCTACGAGCAGTACTTC. The chain joins TRBV19 to TRBJ2-7; D perhaps matches TRBD1 (6 bases). Germline V gene data show CDR1 as LNHDA and CDR2 as SQIVND (reference sequence). The V gene lost 3 bases and the J gene lost 3 bases, with 12 bases spanning the gap. The CDR3 is 14 amino acids.

The CDR3 here is CASSVEAYSYEQYF. In nucleotides, the CDR3 is TGTGCCAGCAGCGTAGAAGCGTACTCCTACGAGCAGTACTTC. The J gene is TRBJ2-7, the V gene TRBV9; D not resolved. The CDR3 runs 14 residues. Germline V CDR1 and CDR2: SGDLS, YYNGEE. Trimming left V 0 bases short and J 0 bases short, with 7 bases between.

The rearrangement links TRBV30 to TRBJ2-2; D unresolved. The V gene lost 3 bases and the J gene lost 2 bases, with 16 bases spanning the gap. Germline V gene sequence: CDR1 GTSNPN, CDR2 SVGIG (reference sequence). CDR3 length equals 16 residues. The CDR3 reads CAWRPGLAGNTGELFF. CDR3 nucleotides: TGTGCCTGGAGACCTGGTCTGGCTGGTAACACCGGGGAGCTGTTTTTT.

This clone occurred once. J is TRBJ1-1 and V is TRBV15; tentative D call: TRBD1 (5 bases). Deletions cut 2 bases from V and 1 base from J, with 8 bases between. Germline CDR1 reads LNHNV; CDR2 reads YYDKDF (reference sequence). This CDR3 contains 14 residues. The CDR3 sequence is CATSRWGGNTEAFF. As DNA, the CDR3 is TGTGCCACCAGCAGATGGGGGGGGAACACTGAAGCTTTCTTT.

This clone was counted once. CDR3 protein: CATSLPPGGSSEQYF. CDR3 in DNA: TGTGCCACCAGCCTGCCGCCAGGCGGGAGCAGCGAGCAGTACTTC. The rearrangement uses TRBV15 and TRBJ2-7, with TRBD2 matching over 7 bases. This CDR3 contains 15 residues. From germline, CDR1 is LNHNV and CDR2 YYDKDF (reference sequence). Trimming cost V 5 bases and J 6 bases; bases outside gene matches: 13.